This T cell receptor beta chain was captured by sequencing in a study of Ad26.COV2.S vaccination and SARS-CoV-2 variants. Documented treatment: around 19 received Ad26.COV2.S at low or high dose, single or two shots; about 5 received placebo; per-sample allocation not given. Collection of the samples took place on day 63 after the first injection of vaccine or placebo. Vaccination used an Ad26 vector expressing Wuhan-strain SARS-CoV-2 spike. Produced via immunoSEQ multiplex PCR; TCRdb's table is partial and in-frame only. The sample carries 350,000 to 500,000 clones, more than 80% recorded once. Trimming took off 1 base at V and 0 bases at J, with 10 bases between the two ends. The CDR3 sequence is 15 residues long. The V gene's germline CDR1 is LGHNA and CDR2 YSLEER.

The sequence derives from a person aged 18 to 65 who received the Ad26.COV2.S COVID-19 vaccine or a placebo. This sequence joins TRBV4-3 and TRBJ2-7, with D possibly TRBD1 on 6 matching bases. The sample here was peripheral blood, taken in a trial of Ad26.COV2.S vaccine versus placebo. In DNA, the CDR3 is TGCGCCAGCAGCCAAGGACAGGCAAGCTCCTACGAGCAGTACTTC. Its translation: CASSQGQASSYEQYF.